The present T cell receptor beta chain was sequenced within a study of long-term antiretroviral therapy in people with HIV. Findings and limits, study-wide: Repertoires in HIV (unlike those of controls) had narrower CDR3 length ranges. Diversity went up after ART and still fell short of transplant donor controls. All blood samples came from the years 2004 to 2017, possibly under older ART regimens.

As to this clone: Its antigen remains unknown.

The authors ran the immunoSEQ assay, v3.0, at survey level. For every sample, sequencing targeted about 35,000-55,000 T-cell genomes. Method: immunoSEQ multiplex PCR; TCRdb's copy keeps in-frame clones and lacks some. The sample consists of roughly 16,000 clones, about four fifths of them appearing once. With 0 bases removed from V and 6 bases from J, the gap between germline ends came to 8 bases. Germline V gene lookup returns CDR1 SGHVS and CDR2 FNYEAQ. The CDR3 extends over 14 amino acids. Sequenced here: unsorted PBMCs, sampled at the start of antiretroviral therapy. The TCR originated in a man aged 25 to 40 with HIV. The V gene is TRBV7-6, the J gene TRBJ2-2, with D possibly called TRBD1 or TRBD2 (5 bases each). The CDR3 reads CASSLAWGPGELFF. Here the CDR3 DNA reads TGTGCCAGCAGCTTAGCATGGGGACCCGGGGAGCTGTTTTTT.